A selection of T cell receptor beta chains follows, all from one sample in a study of identical twins. TCRdb itself ran the 5' RACE reads through MiXCR, one entry per CDR3 protein. The sample carries roughly 1,500,000 distinct CDR3 sequences, around 33% recorded once. Sequences were obtained from cord blood. The receptors were sampled from a newborn girl in good health. Each CDR3 is given with its conserved first and last residue. The D gene is left open where the match is weak. The size entry is marked missing in some rows and otherwise reads once, few, many or a size class.

clone size: many; D gene: NA; V gene: TRBV9; J gene: TRBJ1-2; CDR3 DNA: TGTGCCAGCAGCGTAGGACAGCCCTATGGCTACACCTTC; CDR3 protein: CASSVGQPYGYTF
clone size: NA; D gene: NA; V gene: TRBV20-1; J gene: TRBJ2-3; CDR3 DNA: TGCAGTGCTAGCCGACGGGCTAGCAAGGATACGCAGTATTTT; CDR3 protein: CSASRRASKDTQYF
clone size: NA; D gene: TRBD2; V gene: TRBV20-1; J gene: TRBJ2-1; CDR3 DNA: TGCAGTGCTAGAGATCCGACTAGCGGGAGCAATGAGCAGTTCTTC; CDR3 protein: CSARDPTSGSNEQFF
clone size: NA; D gene: NA; V gene: TRBV29-1; J gene: TRBJ2-2; CDR3 DNA: TGCAGCGTTGACCAGGGGAATGGCTACACCGGGGAGCTGTTTTTT; CDR3 protein: CSVDQGNGYTGELFF
clone size: many; D gene: NA; V gene: TRBV24-1; J gene: TRBJ2-3; CDR3 DNA: TGTGCCACCAGTGATTTGCGGGGAGCAGATACGCAGTATTTT; CDR3 protein: CATSDLRGADTQYF
clone size: NA; D gene: TRBD1; V gene: TRBV5-6; J gene: TRBJ1-2; CDR3 DNA: TGTGCCAGCAGCTTGGCGACAGGGTTCAACTATGGCTGCACCTTC; CDR3 protein: CASSLATGFNYGCTF
clone size: once; D gene: TRBD1; V gene: TRBV7-6; J gene: TRBJ2-3; CDR3 DNA: TGTGCCAGCAGCATGGACAGGTCCGATACGCAGTATTTT; CDR3 protein: CASSMDRSDTQYF
clone size: NA; D gene: NA; V gene: TRBV20-1; J gene: TRBJ1-1; CDR3 DNA: TGCAGTGCTAGAGAATGGAGGGCTCGGGGCACTGAAGCTTTCTTT; CDR3 protein: CSAREWRARGTEAFF
clone size: NA; D gene: NA; V gene: TRBV20-1; J gene: TRBJ2-7; CDR3 DNA: TGCAGTGCTAGCCACAACTACGAGCAGTACTTC; CDR3 protein: CSASHNYEQYF
clone size: many; D gene: TRBD2; V gene: TRBV4-2; J gene: TRBJ2-1; CDR3 DNA: TGTGCCAGCAGCCAAGATTCCACTAGCGGCTACAATGAGCAGTTCTTC; CDR3 protein: CASSQDSTSGYNEQFF
clone size: NA; D gene: NA; V gene: TRBV14; J gene: TRBJ1-2; CDR3 DNA: TGTGCCAGCAGTCTCGGGCGGGGGCCGGGCTATGGCTACACCTTC; CDR3 protein: CASSLGRGPGYGYTF